These 28 T cell receptor beta chains were all obtained from the same sample, sequenced in a study of Ad26.COV2.S vaccination and SARS-CoV-2 variants. The assay was immunoSEQ multiplex PCR, and TCRdb's table has in-frame clones only and misses some. The sample includes around 350,000 clones, 90% to 95% of them seen just once. This material consisted of peripheral blood, taken after recovery from COVID-19. Source of these receptors: a human donor who had recovered from COVID-19.

For the CDR3, the DNA is TGTGCCAGCAGCTTGGACGGGGGGGCCCTCGAGCAGTACTTC. Translating it yields CASSLDGGALEQYF. The V and J genes are TRBV7-2 and TRBJ2-7; 8 bases are shared with TRBD2. The CDR3 is made up of 14 amino acids. CDR1 SGHTA and CDR2 FQGNSA come from the germline V gene. With 3 bases clipped from V and 6 bases from J, the junction kept 7 bases outside the gene matches.

This chain uses TRBV4-1 with TRBJ1-4; TRBD1 aligns across 9 bases. CDR1 and CDR2 from the germline V gene are MGHRA and YSYEKL. The V and J ends lost 4 bases and 8 bases, in that order; junction bases with no gene match: 8. This CDR3 contains 15 residues. The CDR3 nucleotides are TGCGCCAGCAGCCGTACCCCGGGACAGGGCGAAAAACTGTTTTTT. Protein: CASSRTPGQGEKLFF.

This clone occurred a few times. This chain uses TRBV4-1 with TRBJ1-5; unclear D gene. The CDR3 is made up of 13 amino acids. Trimming left V 3 bases short and J 3 bases short, with 6 bases between. The germline CDR1 and CDR2 sequences are MGHRA and YSYEKL. CDR3 in DNA: TGCGCCAGCAGCCAGGACTACAATCAGCCCCAGCATTTT. Translation: CASSQDYNQPQHF.

This sequence joins TRBV5-1 and TRBJ1-1; TRBD1 might be the D (6 bases). Germline V gene lookup returns CDR1 SGHRS and CDR2 YFSETQ. V lost 4 bases and J 6 bases, leaving 13 bases between the germline ends. The CDR3 is made up of 13 amino acids. CDR3 in amino acids: CASSIRYRAEAFF. In DNA, the CDR3 is TGCGCCAGCAGCATAAGATACAGGGCTGAAGCTTTCTTT.

This chain joins TRBV7-2 and TRBJ1-1; D not resolved. The V and J ends lost 3 bases and 1 base respectively, with 6 bases between them. CDR1 is SGHTA and CDR2 is FQGNSA in the germline V gene. This CDR3 contains 13 residues. CDR3 sequence (DNA): TGTGCCAGCAGCTTTAACTGGAACACTGAAGCTTTCTTT. Translated, it gives CASSFNWNTEAFF. The whole variable domain, remainder taken from reference TRBV7-2 and TRBJ1-1, is GAGVSQSPSNKVTEKGKDVELRCDPISGHTALYWYRQSLGQGLEFLIYFQGNSAPDKSGLPSDRFSAERTGGSVSTLTIQRTQQEDSAVYLCASSFNWNTEAFFGQGTRLTVV.

The chain is built from TRBV7-9 and TRBJ2-3, with 8 nucleotides matching TRBD1. Looked up from germline, CDR1 is SEHNR and CDR2 is FQNEAQ (reference sequence). V was pared by 5 bases and J by 5 bases, with 9 bases of the junction left unmatched. The length of the CDR3 is 15 residues. CDR3 nucleotides: TGTGCCAGCAGCCCCTCAGGGGGCGCGATAGATACGCAGTATTTT. Its protein product is CASSPSGGAIDTQYF.

The V gene is TRBV7-6, the J gene TRBJ2-7; D remains unclear. V lost 1 base to trimming and J lost 2 bases, with 9 bases between them. This CDR3 is 14 amino acids long. Germline V gives CDR1 SGHVS, CDR2 FNYEAQ. CDR3 DNA sequence: TGTGCCAGCAGCTTAGGCCAGAATACCTACGAGCAGTACTTC. Encoded protein: CASSLGQNTYEQYF.

The chain couples TRBV4-1 to TRBJ2-2; 7 nucleotides agree with TRBD1. V lost 2 bases, J lost 7 bases, and 7 bases stayed unmatched. In germline, CDR1 is MGHRA, CDR2 YSYEKL. The CDR3 totals 15 residues. CDR3 residues: CASSQLTPGGGELFF. As DNA, the CDR3 is TGCGCCAGCAGCCAACTTACCCCAGGGGGCGGGGAGCTGTTTTTT.

The chain couples TRBV7-2 to TRBJ1-6; D unclear. CDR1 SGHTA and CDR2 FQGNSA come from the germline V gene. The V end lost 2 bases, the J end lost 7 bases, and 12 bases lay between the germline ends. CDR3 length: 15 residues. In nucleotides, the CDR3 is TGTGCCAGCAGCTTATCGGAGTCAAGGAATTCACCCCTCCACTTT. It is translated as CASSLSESRNSPLHF. The variable domain in full, completed from reference TRBV7-2 and TRBJ1-6, reads GAGVSQSPSNKVTEKGKDVELRCDPISGHTALYWYRQSLGQGLEFLIYFQGNSAPDKSGLPSDRFSAERTGGSVSTLTIQRTQQEDSAVYLCASSLSESRNSPLHFGNGTRLTVT.

This chain joins TRBV19 and TRBJ1-2; D not certain. V was shortened by 0 bases and J by 0 bases, with 8 bases between the two germline ends. Germline CDR1 reads LNHDA; CDR2 reads SQIVND (reference sequence). The CDR3 totals 15 residues. CDR3 nucleotides: TGTGCCAGTAGTATAGAGGCCGGATCTAACTATGGCTACACCTTC. This sequence encodes CASSIEAGSNYGYTF.

The chain joins TRBV6-2 or TRBV6-3 to TRBJ1-1; D is unresolved. Trimming removed 2 bases from V and 11 bases from J, with 12 bases in between. The CDR3 length is 12 residues. Germline V gene sequence: CDR1 MNHEY, CDR2 SVGEGT. This CDR3 reads CASSYAGRTAFF. CDR3 DNA: TGTGCCAGCAGTTACGCGGGCAGGACTGCTTTCTTT.

V is TRBV7-2 and J is TRBJ1-2, with 8 bases identical to TRBD1. The CDR3 loop spans 12 amino acids. Trimming cost V 7 bases and J 8 bases; bases outside gene matches: 6. Germline CDR1 reads SGHTA; CDR2 reads FQGNSA. The CDR3 DNA reads as TGTGCCAGCAACGATGGACAGGGCGGCTACACCTTC. Its protein is CASNDGQGGYTF.

V is TRBV7-2 and J is TRBJ2-7; D remains ambiguous. V shed 3 bases and J shed 3 bases, with 9 bases lying between them. This CDR3 has 13 residues. Germline assignment: CDR1 SGHTA and CDR2 FQGNSA. CDR3 sequence (DNA): TGTGCCAGCAGCTTCGGACGTAGCTACGAGCAGTACTTC. It is translated as CASSFGRSYEQYF.

This rearrangement joins TRBV24-1 to TRBJ1-2; a possible D gene is TRBD1 (6 bases). There are 15 residues in the CDR3. Trimming left V 4 bases short and J 6 bases short, with 17 bases between. CDR1 is KGHDR, CDR2 SFDVKD, per germline. DNA of the CDR3: TGTGCCACCAGTGACACAGGGACTTTTATCGATGGCTACACCTTC. Its translation: CATSDTGTFIDGYTF.

V and J are TRBV6-6 and TRBJ1-4; D might be TRBD1 (6 bases). This CDR3 spans 14 amino acids. With 6 bases removed from V and 4 bases from J, the gap between germline ends came to 12 bases. Germline assignment: CDR1 MNHNY and CDR2 SVGAGI (reference sequence). CDR3 region: CASSIVQGNEKLFF. The CDR3 bases are TGTGCCAGCAGCATAGTACAGGGTAATGAAAAACTGTTTTTT.

The chain employs TRBV6-2 or TRBV6-3 and TRBJ2-7; unclear D gene. The CDR3 is 17 residues long. V gave up 6 bases and J gave up 0 bases, with 21 bases separating them. The germline gives CDR1 MNHEY, CDR2 SVGEGT. The CDR3 loop reads CASSPSRARAASYEQYF. DNA for the CDR3: TGTGCCAGCAGCCCTTCCCGTGCCCGGGCCGCCTCCTACGAGCAGTACTTC.

J is TRBJ1-2 and V is TRBV5-1; D gene uncertain. The CDR3 covers 14 residues. Trimming pared 4 bases from V and 6 bases from J, leaving 16 bases between. Germline V lookup: CDR1 SGHRS, CDR2 YFSETQ. DNA of the CDR3: TGCGCCAGCAGCCCGCGGGCAGGAAGTAATGGCTACACCTTC. Its translation: CASSPRAGSNGYTF. Together with reference TRBV5-1 and TRBJ1-2, the CDR3 gives the full variable domain: KAGVTQTPRYLIKTRGQQVTLSCSPISGHRSVSWYQQTPGQGLQFLFEYFSETQRNKGNFPGRFSGRQFSNSRSEMNVSTLELGDSALYLCASSPRAGSNGYTFGSGTRLTVV.

The genes are TRBV7-2 and TRBJ1-6; D is unclear. V was cut by 5 bases and J by 7 bases, with 12 bases left in between. Germline CDR1 SGHTA, CDR2 FQGNSA. This CDR3 has 14 residues. The CDR3 loop is CASSPEPSNSPLHF. The CDR3 coding sequence is TGTGCCAGCAGCCCCGAGCCTTCCAATTCACCCCTCCACTTT.

V gene TRBV11-2 combines with J gene TRBJ1-4; D is undetermined. V lost 5 bases, J lost 0 bases, and 19 bases lay in between. The CDR3 is made up of 18 amino acids. Germline assignment: CDR1 SGHAT and CDR2 FQNNGV. This CDR3 reads CASSTRQTGRATNEKLFF. CDR3 nucleotides: TGTGCCAGCAGCACCCGCCAGACGGGGAGAGCAACTAATGAAAAACTGTTTTTT.

The CDR3 loop reads CASSYSRGYNEQFF. The CDR3 DNA follows: TGTGCCAGCAGTTACTCTCGGGGGTACAATGAGCAGTTCTTC. The chain is built from TRBV6-5 and TRBJ2-1, with a weak D call TRBD2 (6 bases). The germline V gene has CDR1 MNHEY and CDR2 SVGAGI. Trimming shortened V by 0 bases and J by 4 bases, and 7 bases separated the two germline ends. This CDR3 contains 14 residues.

This clone was picked up many times. V is TRBV6-4 and J is TRBJ1-1, with D tentatively TRBD1 (5 bases). This CDR3 comprises 13 residues. Germline CDR1 is MRHNA and CDR2 is SNTAGT. V dropped 2 bases and J dropped 2 bases, with 6 bases sitting between them. The CDR3 DNA follows: TGTGCCAGCAGTGACCGGGACAACACTGAAGCTTTCTTT. Encoded protein: CASSDRDNTEAFF.

The chain is built from TRBV9 and TRBJ1-4, with 9 bases that match TRBD1. CDR3 length: 15 residues. Germline lookup yields CDR1 SGDLS and CDR2 YYNGEE. V dropped 4 bases and J dropped 7; count of bases not matched to a gene: 8. In nucleotides, the CDR3 is TGTGCCAGCAGCCTGGGCGGGACAGGGCTTGAAAAACTGTTTTTT. Its protein is CASSLGGTGLEKLFF.

V is TRBV15 and J is TRBJ2-7; D perhaps matches TRBD1 (5 bases). Germline V gene data show CDR1 as LNHNV and CDR2 as YYDKDF (reference sequence). V was trimmed by 8 bases and J by 3 bases, leaving 8 bases between them. There are 11 residues in the CDR3. The CDR3 DNA reads as TGTGCCACCCAGGGCATCTACGAGCAGTACTTC. This sequence encodes CATQGIYEQYF.

V and J are TRBV10-3 and TRBJ2-3; D gene uncertain. Germline loops: CDR1 ENHRY, CDR2 SYGVKD. The CDR3 contains 12 residues. V lost 4 bases, J lost 2 bases, and 4 bases lay in between. CDR3 nucleotide sequence: TGTGCCATCAGTGCTTTCACAGATACGCAGTATTTT. Residues: CAISAFTDTQYF.

V gene TRBV6-5 combines with J gene TRBJ1-5; 7 bases line up with TRBD1. CDR1 and CDR2 (germline): MNHEY, SVGAGI. Germline trimming cut 2 bases from V and 11 bases from J; bases unmatched to any gene: 6. The CDR3 consists of 13 residues. Here the CDR3 DNA reads TGTGCCAGCAGTTACAAGGGGGCAAAGTCCCAGCATTTT. Translated: CASSYKGAKSQHF.

Worth noting for this clone: Distinct nucleotide sequences in the sample also encode this CDR3. The chain combines TRBV9 with TRBJ1-3; possible D gene TRBD1, 5 bases. Germline V gene sequence: CDR1 SGDLS, CDR2 YYNGEE. This CDR3 is built from 14 residues. V was cut by 3 bases and J by 0 bases, with 7 bases left in between. CDR3 bases: TGTGCCAGCAGCGCAGGGAGCTCTGGAAACACCATATATTTT. Its protein product is CASSAGSSGNTIYF.

The gene calls are TRBV6-2 or TRBV6-3 and TRBJ2-3; TRBD2 might be the D (7 bases). V lost 0 bases and J lost 3, with 10 bases in between. The CDR3 spans 15 residues. Germline assignment: CDR1 MNHEY and CDR2 SVGEGT. For the CDR3, the DNA is TGTGCCAGCAGTTACTCGGGGGGGCCGACAGATACGCAGTATTTT. Protein product: CASSYSGGPTDTQYF.

The V and J genes are TRBV10-3 and TRBJ2-3, with no clear D. CDR3 length: 12 residues. Trimming stripped 4 bases from V and 5 bases from J, with 7 bases between. From germline, CDR1 is ENHRY and CDR2 SYGVKD. Written as DNA, the CDR3 is TGTGCCATCAGTGCAGACCGAGATACGCAGTATTTT. Amino acids: CAISADRDTQYF.